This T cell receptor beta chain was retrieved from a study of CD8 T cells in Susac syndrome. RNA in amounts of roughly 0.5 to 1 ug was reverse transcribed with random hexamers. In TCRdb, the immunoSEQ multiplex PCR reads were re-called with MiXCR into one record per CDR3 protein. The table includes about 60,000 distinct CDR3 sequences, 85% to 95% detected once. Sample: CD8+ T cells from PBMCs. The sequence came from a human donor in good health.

CDR3 protein: CASSQGAGQGLSYEQYF. The CDR3 DNA reads TGTGCCAGCAGCCAAGGGGCCGGACAGGGTCTCTCCTACGAGCAGTACTTC. V is TRBV14 and J is TRBJ2-7; TRBD1 matches 8 bases. V shed 1 base and J 0 bases; nucleotides not matched to a gene: 8. Germline lookup yields CDR1 SGHDN and CDR2 FVKESK. The CDR3 totals 17 residues. Full variable domain (rest looked up from reference TRBV14 and TRBJ2-7): EAGVTQFPSHSVIEKGQTVTLRCDPISGHDNLYWYRRVMGKEIKFLLHFVKESKQDESGMPNNRFLAERTGGTYSTLKVQPAELEDSGVYFCASSQGAGQGLSYEQYFGPGTRLTVT.